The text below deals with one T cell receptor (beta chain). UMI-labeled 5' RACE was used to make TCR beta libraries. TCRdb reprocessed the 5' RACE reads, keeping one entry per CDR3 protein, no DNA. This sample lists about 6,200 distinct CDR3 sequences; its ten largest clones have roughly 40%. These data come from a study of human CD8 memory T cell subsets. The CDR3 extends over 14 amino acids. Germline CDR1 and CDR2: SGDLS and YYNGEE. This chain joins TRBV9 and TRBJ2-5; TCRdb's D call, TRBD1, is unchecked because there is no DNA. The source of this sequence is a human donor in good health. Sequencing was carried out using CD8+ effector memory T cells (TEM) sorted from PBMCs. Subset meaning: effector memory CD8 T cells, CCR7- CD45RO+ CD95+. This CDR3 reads CASSSWTGAETQYF.